These 9 T cell receptor beta chains came from one sample sequenced in a study of shared T cell receptors in the human thymus. Clones were read by immunoSEQ multiplex PCR, and TCRdb kept only the in-frame ones, dropping some. The sample has about 660,000 clones, around 87% seen once. The sample was also reused in another study, on human thymus T cells.

The specimen was thymocytes. The receptor set was obtained from a boy under two years old with a congenital heart defect.

The chain couples TRBV4-1 to TRBJ1-3, with no clear D. The CDR3 runs to 16 residues. CDR1 and CDR2 from the germline V gene are MGHRA and YSYEKL. V shed 0 bases and J shed 1 base, with 10 bases lying between them. The CDR3 spells CASSQDRWESGNTIYF. DNA for the CDR3: TGCGCCAGCAGCCAAGATCGGTGGGAGTCTGGAAACACCATATATTTT.

This rearrangement joins TRBV28 to TRBJ2-4; TRBD1 matches at 8 bases. The V segment lost 2 bases and the J segment 0 bases; nucleotides outside the gene matches: 9. CDR3 length equals 18 residues. CDR1 is MDHEN, CDR2 SYDVKM, per germline. This chain's CDR3 is CASSLDGTGGVAKNIQYF. The CDR3 region has the DNA TGTGCCAGCAGTTTAGATGGGACAGGTGGGGTAGCCAAAAACATTCAGTACTTC.

This rearrangement joins TRBV6-1 to TRBJ2-7; D ambiguous. From germline, CDR1 is MNHNS and CDR2 SASEGT. V dropped 6 bases and J dropped 2 bases, with 11 bases sitting between them. The CDR3 loop spans 13 amino acids. The DNA of the CDR3 is TGTGCCAGCAGCATGTCCAGGCCCTACGAGCAGTACTTC. Its translation: CASSMSRPYEQYF.

The chain has TRBV2 and TRBJ2-5; 10 bases map to TRBD1. CDR1 is SNHLY, CDR2 FYNNEI, per germline. V shed 5 bases and J 1 base; nucleotides not matched to a gene: 7. The CDR3 loop spans 16 amino acids. CDR3 DNA: TGTGCCAGCAGTCCCAGGGGGGACAGGGGCCAAGAGACCCAGTACTTC. Translated, it gives CASSPRGDRGQETQYF.

This clone has just one count. This CDR3 is CASSQDTRLPSYEQYF. The CDR3 nucleotides read TGCGCCAGCAGCCAAGATACCCGACTACCCTCCTACGAGCAGTACTTC. The genes are TRBV4-3 and TRBJ2-7, with D maybe TRBD2 (5 bases). Deletions cut 0 bases from V and 0 bases from J, with 12 bases between. From germline, CDR1 is LGHNA and CDR2 YSLEER. This CDR3 comprises 16 residues.

The genes are TRBV19 and TRBJ2-7; 7 bases map to TRBD2. V shed 10 bases, J shed 0 bases, and the junction held 15 bases outside the gene matches. The CDR3 consists of 16 residues. The germline V gene has CDR1 LNHDA and CDR2 SQIVND (reference sequence). The CDR3 DNA follows: TGTGCCACCCGCCAAGGGAGCGGGACGGTCTCCTACGAGCAGTACTTC. Residues: CATRQGSGTVSYEQYF.

The CDR3 sequence is CASSELIGQGEETQYF. The DNA for the CDR3 is TGTGCCAGCAGTGAACTGATCGGGCAGGGGGAAGAGACCCAGTACTTC. This chain connects TRBV6-1 to TRBJ2-5; 7 bases are shared with TRBD1. Germline CDR1 is MNHNS and CDR2 is SASEGT. V trimming: 2 bases; J trimming: 3 bases; junction bases outside the gene matches: 9. This CDR3 is 16 amino acids long.

The chain is built from TRBV4-3 and TRBJ2-1, with 7 nucleotides matching TRBD2. The CDR3 has 19 amino acids. Per the germline V gene, CDR1 is LGHNA and CDR2 is YSLEER. Germline trimming cut 0 bases from V and 3 bases from J; bases unmatched to any gene: 14. CDR3 bases: TGCGCCAGCAGCCAAGAATATAGGTTCCGGGAGGCCCTCTACAATGAGCAGTTCTTC. Translation gives CASSQEYRFREALYNEQFF.

The rearrangement joins TRBV4-3 to TRBJ2-5, with 10 bases matching TRBD2. The CDR3 totals 15 residues. V shed 0 bases, J shed 4 bases, and the junction held 2 bases outside the gene matches. CDR1 is LGHNA and CDR2 is YSLEER in the germline V gene. CDR3: CASSQDTSGTETQYF. In nucleotides, the CDR3 is TGCGCCAGCAGCCAAGATACTAGCGGGACAGAGACCCAGTACTTC.